Each of the 9 T cell receptor beta chains below was sequenced from the same sample in a study of CD8 T cells in Susac syndrome. RNA, at about 0.45 to 1 ug, was reverse transcribed with random hexamers. TCRdb analysed the immunoSEQ multiplex PCR reads with MiXCR anew, one entry per CDR3 protein. The sample records approximately 130,000 distinct CDR3 sequences, about 95% being singletons. Sequencing was performed on CD4+ T cells from PBMCs. These receptors all come from a human donor in good health.

The gene calls are TRBV6-5 and TRBJ2-7; 8 bases are a match to TRBD2. CDR1 and CDR2 (germline): MNHEY, SVGAGI. CDR3 length equals 14 residues. The trim removed 5 bases at V and 7 bases at J, leaving 10 bases unmatched. The CDR3 sequence is CASSPTAGDREQYF. DNA for the CDR3: TGTGCCAGCAGTCCCACAGCGGGAGACCGGGAGCAGTACTTC.

V is TRBV6-6 and J is TRBJ2-7, with no clear D. Germline V gene data show CDR1 as MNHNY and CDR2 as SVGAGI (reference sequence). The CDR3 has 14 residues. V was shortened by 2 bases and J by 1 base, with 9 bases between the two germline ends. CDR3: CASSYPGRSYEQYF. The CDR3 nucleotides are TGTGCCAGCAGTTACCCAGGCAGATCCTACGAGCAGTACTTC.

This sequence joins TRBV12-3 or TRBV12-4 and TRBJ2-1; 7 bases are shared with TRBD2. J lost 5 bases, V lost 5 bases, and 6 bases had no gene match. The CDR3 length is 14 residues. CDR3 in amino acids: CASSPGLMNNEQFF. Here the CDR3 DNA reads TGTGCCAGCAGTCCGGGACTAATGAACAATGAGCAGTTCTTC.

The chain links TRBV5-4 to TRBJ2-7; TRBD2 matches at 7 bases. V was clipped by 10 bases and J by 3 bases; unmatched bases: 7. Germline V CDR1 and CDR2: SGHNT, YYREEE (reference sequence). The CDR3 length is 12 residues. Written as DNA, the CDR3 is TGTGCCTGGGGGGAGGGACTCTACGAGCAGTACTTC. Translating gives CAWGEGLYEQYF.

The chain couples TRBV5-1 to TRBJ2-3, with TRBD2 as a possible D gene (6 bases). Germline V CDR1 and CDR2: SGHRS, YFSETQ. The CDR3 has 15 amino acids. Trimming took off 7 bases at V and 3 bases at J, with 18 bases between the two ends. In DNA, the CDR3 is TGCGCCAGCGGTCCCCGGGACTCCACAACAGATACGCAGTATTTT. Translating gives CASGPRDSTTDTQYF.

The J gene is TRBJ2-2, the V gene TRBV20-1; a weak D match, TRBD2 (5 bases). The V and J ends lost 0 bases and 4 bases respectively, with 6 bases between them. This CDR3 is built from 13 residues. Germline V gene lookup returns CDR1 DFQATT and CDR2 SNEGSKA (reference sequence). The CDR3 DNA reads as TGCAGTGCTAGAGAGGCGGGCACCGGGGAGCTGTTTTTT. It codes for CSAREAGTGELFF.

The rearrangement links TRBV20-1 to TRBJ2-7; D is ambiguous. The CDR3 runs 12 residues. The germline CDR1 and CDR2 sequences are DFQATT and SNEGSKA (reference sequence). V shed 1 base and J shed 3 bases, with 7 bases lying between them. The CDR3 sequence is CSARVQSYEQYF. In nucleotides, the CDR3 is TGCAGTGCTAGAGTTCAGAGCTACGAGCAGTACTTC.

This chain connects TRBV28 to TRBJ1-5; D is possibly TRBD1 (5 bases). The CDR3 covers 18 residues. V lost 3 bases to trimming and J lost 4 bases, with 22 bases between them. Germline assignment: CDR1 MDHEN and CDR2 SYDVKM. This chain's CDR3 is CASSFFRDWRPRNQPQHF. The CDR3 region has the DNA TGTGCCAGCAGTTTCTTCAGGGATTGGAGGCCGAGGAATCAGCCCCAGCATTTT. The full variable domain, completed using reference TRBV28 and TRBJ1-5, is DVKVTQSSRYLVKRTGEKVFLECVQDMDHENMFWYRQDPGLGLRLIYFSYDVKMKEKGDIPEGYSVSREKKERFSLILESASTNQTSMYLCASSFFRDWRPRNQPQHFGDGTRLSIL.

This clonotype was picked up a small number of times. This sequence joins TRBV29-1 and TRBJ1-1; D not resolved. Germline CDR1 SQVTM, CDR2 ANQGSEA. Trimming removed 2 bases at V and 9 bases at J, with 7 bases between. This CDR3 comprises 10 residues. CDR3 protein: CSVESGKAFF. The CDR3 nucleotides are TGCAGCGTTGAATCGGGGAAAGCTTTCTTT.